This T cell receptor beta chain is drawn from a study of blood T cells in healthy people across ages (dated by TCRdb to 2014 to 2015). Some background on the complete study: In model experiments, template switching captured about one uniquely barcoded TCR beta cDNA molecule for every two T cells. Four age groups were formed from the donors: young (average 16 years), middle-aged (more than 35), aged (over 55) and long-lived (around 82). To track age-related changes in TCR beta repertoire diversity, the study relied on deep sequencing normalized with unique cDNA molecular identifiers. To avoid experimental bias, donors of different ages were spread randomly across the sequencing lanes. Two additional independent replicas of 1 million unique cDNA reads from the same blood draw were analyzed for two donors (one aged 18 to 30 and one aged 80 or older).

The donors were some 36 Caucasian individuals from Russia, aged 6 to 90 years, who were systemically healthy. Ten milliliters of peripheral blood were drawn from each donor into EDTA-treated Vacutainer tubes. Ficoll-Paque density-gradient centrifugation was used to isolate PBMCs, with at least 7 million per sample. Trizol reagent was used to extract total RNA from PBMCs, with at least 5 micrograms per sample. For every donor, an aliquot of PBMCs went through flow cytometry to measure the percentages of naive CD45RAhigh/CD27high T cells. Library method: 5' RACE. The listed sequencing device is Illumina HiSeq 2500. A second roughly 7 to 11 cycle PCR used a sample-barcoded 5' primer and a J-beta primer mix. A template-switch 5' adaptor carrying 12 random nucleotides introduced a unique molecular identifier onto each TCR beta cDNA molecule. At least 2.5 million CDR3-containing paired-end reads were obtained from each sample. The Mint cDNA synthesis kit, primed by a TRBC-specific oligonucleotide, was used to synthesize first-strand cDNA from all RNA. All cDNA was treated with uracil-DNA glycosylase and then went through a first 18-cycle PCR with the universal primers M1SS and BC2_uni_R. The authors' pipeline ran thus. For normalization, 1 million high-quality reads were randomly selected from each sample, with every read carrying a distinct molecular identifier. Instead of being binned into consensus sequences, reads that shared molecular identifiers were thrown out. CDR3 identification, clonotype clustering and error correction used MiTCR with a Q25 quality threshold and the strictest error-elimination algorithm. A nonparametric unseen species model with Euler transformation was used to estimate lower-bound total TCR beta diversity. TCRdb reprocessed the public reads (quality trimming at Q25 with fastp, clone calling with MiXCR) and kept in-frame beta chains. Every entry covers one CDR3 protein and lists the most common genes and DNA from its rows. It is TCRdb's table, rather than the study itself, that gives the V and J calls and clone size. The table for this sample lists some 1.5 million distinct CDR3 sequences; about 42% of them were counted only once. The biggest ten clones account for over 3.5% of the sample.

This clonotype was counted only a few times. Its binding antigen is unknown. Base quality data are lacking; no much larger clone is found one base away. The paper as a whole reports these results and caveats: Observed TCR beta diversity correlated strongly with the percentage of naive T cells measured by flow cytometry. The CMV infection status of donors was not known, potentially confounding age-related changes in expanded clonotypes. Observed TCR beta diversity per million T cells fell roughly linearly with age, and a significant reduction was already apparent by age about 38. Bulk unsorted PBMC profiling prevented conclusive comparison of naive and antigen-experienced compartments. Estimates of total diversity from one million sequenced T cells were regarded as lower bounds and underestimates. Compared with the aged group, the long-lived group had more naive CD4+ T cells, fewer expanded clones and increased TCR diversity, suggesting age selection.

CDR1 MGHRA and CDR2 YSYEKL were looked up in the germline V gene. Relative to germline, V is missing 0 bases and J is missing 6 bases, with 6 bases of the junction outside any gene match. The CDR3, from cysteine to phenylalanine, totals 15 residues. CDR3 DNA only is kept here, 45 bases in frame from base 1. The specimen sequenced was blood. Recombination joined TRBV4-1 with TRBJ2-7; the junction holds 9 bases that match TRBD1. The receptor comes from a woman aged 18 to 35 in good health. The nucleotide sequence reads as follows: TGCGCCAGCAGCCAAGATCCGGGACAGGGTCGCGAGCAGTACTTC. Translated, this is CASSQDPGQGREQYF.